What follows describes a single TCR beta chain. Its antigen is unknown. No quality values exist for individual bases; no much larger clone is one base distant. The CDR3 starts with the cysteine, ends with the phenylalanine, and has 21 residues. Only the CDR3 DNA is retained, 63 bases long and in frame from the first base. Based on the germline V gene, the CDR1 and CDR2 sequences are SGHVS and FQNEAQ. Germline trimming amounts to 7 bases on V and 0 bases on J, with 23 as the count of junction bases outside the gene matches. This entry is derived from a study of T cell clones after liver transplantation (dated by TCRdb to the late 2010s). General notes on the study: The samples were obtained from ITN030ST, a randomized trial that attempted immunosuppression withdrawal within 2 years after liver transplantation. Donor-reactive T cell clones were identified using TCRbeta sequencing after a pre-transplant mixed lymphocyte reaction and were then followed in post-transplant blood. As an antigen-independent comparator for the donor-reactive sequences, third party-reactive TCRbeta sequences from pre-transplant MLRs were identified as well. Of the eight recipients, a few were HCV-positive, while the remaining recipients had been transplanted for non-autoimmune, non-viral indications. No induction therapy was given to the subjects, and standard immunosuppression was administered until randomization at 12-24 months post-transplant. Tolerance meant complete immunosuppression withdrawal for at least one year without liver enzymes rising beyond twice the upper limit of normal. Blood samples were taken pre-transplant, pre-randomization before withdrawal, and post-randomization after full withdrawal or failed withdrawal. A cohort of 8 liver transplant recipients was studied, of whom 3 were classified as tolerant and 5 as non-tolerant.

Unstimulated PBMCs, after thawing, were stained for CD3, CD4 and CD8 and then FACS-sorted into CD3+CD4+ and CD3+CD8+ populations. All 8 studied subjects were randomized to immunosuppression withdrawal. The Qiagen DNeasy Blood and Tissue Kit was used for isolation of genomic DNA. Frozen genomic DNA underwent high-throughput TCRbeta CDR3 sequencing by immunoSEQ, including PCR amplification, mapping, bias correction and internal controls. The authors' analysis ran thus. Only productive rearrangements were retained, with each unique TCRbeta sequence defined by its CDR3 nucleotide sequence together with its V and J gene. For classification of a sequence as donor-reactive, at least 5-fold expansion in CFSE-low cells relative to unstimulated pre-transplant cells and a frequency of at least 0.01% were required. Minimum frequency thresholds were set for each subject based on the unstimulated sample with the lowest template count, ensuring at least 90% detection power. Jensen-Shannon divergence between the top 1000 TCRbeta sequences post- versus pre-transplant served as the measure of repertoire turnover. Two-sided Fisher's exact tests were used to test for changes in the detection of donor-reactive sequences. TCRdb's version of the immuneACCESS table is confined to in-frame rearrangements and falls short of the full clone set. An unresolved V gene accounts for under half of the shortfall where checked; the remainder is of unknown origin. The V and J calls and clone size are taken from that table; D and trimming were inferred from the DNA. The sample records 68,000 or so clones, about 91% of which are singletons. The ten largest clones take up approximately 0.96% of the sample.

The paper as a whole reports these results and caveats: In two subjects, low numbers of available donor cells limited the measurable donor-reactive repertoire. Circulating donor-reactive CD4 TCRbeta sequences fell significantly post-transplant in most of the 8 subjects, irrespective of tolerance or HCV status. When repertoire turnover was taken into account, detection of donor-reactive sequences was significantly reduced in 7 of 8 subjects for CD4 and in 8 of 8 subjects for CD8. The conclusions were considered preliminary, being limited by small, heterogeneous patient numbers and non-standardized post-transplant time points. Without allograft tissue specimens, donor-reactive T cells may have migrated into the graft rather than being deleted. A greater decline was seen for donor-reactive sequences than for third party-reactive sequences, suggesting partial antigen-specific deletion unrelated to withdrawal success.

This receptor was taken from a human patient who received a liver transplant. Donor T cells from the graft may be present among the T cells after a transplant. The sequence is built from TRBV7-8 and TRBJ2-1, and TRBD2 aligns with 8 junction nucleotides. The sample consisted of CD4+ T cells from blood, taken roughly 26 months after liver transplant. At the DNA level, the sequence is TGTGCCAGCAAAAAAGGGGGAACCGGGACGGCGGGGGGCCGCTCCTACAATGAGCAGTTCTTC. Its protein product is CASKKGGTGTAGGRSYNEQFF.